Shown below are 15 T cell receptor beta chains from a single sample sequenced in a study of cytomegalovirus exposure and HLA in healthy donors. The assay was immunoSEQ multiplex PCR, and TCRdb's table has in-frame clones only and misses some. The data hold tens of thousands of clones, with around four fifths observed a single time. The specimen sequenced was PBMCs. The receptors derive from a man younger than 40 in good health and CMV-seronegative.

The CDR3, as DNA: TGTGCTAGTGGACCGGAGACAGGGGGCACAGATACGCAGTATTTT. It encodes CASGPETGGTDTQYF. This sequence joins TRBV12-5 and TRBJ2-3; 8 bases agree with TRBD1. The V and J ends lost 6 bases and 1 base, in that order; junction bases with no gene match: 6. Germline loops: CDR1 LGHNT, CDR2 FRNRAP. The CDR3 is 15 residues long.

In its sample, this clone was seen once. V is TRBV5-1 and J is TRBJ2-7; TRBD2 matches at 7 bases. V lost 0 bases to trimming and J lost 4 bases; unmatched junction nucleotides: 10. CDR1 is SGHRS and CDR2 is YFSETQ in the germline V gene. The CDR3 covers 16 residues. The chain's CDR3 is CASSLAGAGEKYEQYF. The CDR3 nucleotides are TGCGCCAGCAGCTTGGCCGGTGCGGGGGAGAAATACGAGCAGTACTTC.

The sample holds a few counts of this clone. The CDR3 bases are TGCGCCAGCAGCCAAGATCTGGTGAAGTGGACAGACTCTGGAAACACCATATATTTT. It translates to CASSQDLVKWTDSGNTIYF. The genes are TRBV4-3 and TRBJ1-3; TRBD1 might be the D (6 bases). The CDR3 runs to 19 residues. Germline V gene lookup returns CDR1 LGHNA and CDR2 YSLEER. V lost 0 bases and J lost 0, with 18 bases in between.

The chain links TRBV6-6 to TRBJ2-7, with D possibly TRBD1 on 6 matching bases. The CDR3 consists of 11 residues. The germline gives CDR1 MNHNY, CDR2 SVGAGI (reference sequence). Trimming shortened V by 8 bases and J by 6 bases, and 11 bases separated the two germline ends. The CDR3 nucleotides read TGTGCCAGCCTAGGGGGTGTCGAGCAGTACTTC. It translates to CASLGGVEQYF.

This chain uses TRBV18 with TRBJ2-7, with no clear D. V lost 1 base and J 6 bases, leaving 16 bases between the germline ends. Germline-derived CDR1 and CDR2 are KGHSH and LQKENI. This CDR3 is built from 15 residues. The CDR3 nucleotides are TGTGCCAGCTCACCACAGGAACCACAAGCTAGCGAGCAGTACTTC. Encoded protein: CASSPQEPQASEQYF.

CDR3 sequence reads: CASNRDRGHNEQFF. CDR3 coding DNA: TGTGCCAGCAACCGGGACAGGGGGCACAATGAGCAGTTCTTC. The chain combines TRBV9 with TRBJ2-1, with 12 positions matching TRBD1. The germline gives CDR1 SGDLS, CDR2 YYNGEE. This CDR3 region has 14 residues. V was pared by 6 bases and J by 5 bases, with 3 bases of the junction left unmatched.

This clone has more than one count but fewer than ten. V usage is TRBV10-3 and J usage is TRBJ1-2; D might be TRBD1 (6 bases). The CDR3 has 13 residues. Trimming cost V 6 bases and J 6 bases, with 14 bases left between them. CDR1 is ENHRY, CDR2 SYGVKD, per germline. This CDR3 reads CAIRPGQEDGYTF. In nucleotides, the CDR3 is TGTGCCATCAGGCCGGGACAAGAAGATGGCTACACCTTC.

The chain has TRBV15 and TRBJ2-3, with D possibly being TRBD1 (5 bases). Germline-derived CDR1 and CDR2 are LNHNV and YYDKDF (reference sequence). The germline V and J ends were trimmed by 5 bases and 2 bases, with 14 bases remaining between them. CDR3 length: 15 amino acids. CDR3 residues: CATSGGGAHTDTQYF. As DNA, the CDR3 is TGTGCCACCAGCGGCGGTGGGGCCCACACAGATACGCAGTATTTT.

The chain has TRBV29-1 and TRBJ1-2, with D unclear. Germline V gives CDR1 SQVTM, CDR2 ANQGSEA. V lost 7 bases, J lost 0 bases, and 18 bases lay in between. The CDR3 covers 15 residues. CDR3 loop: CSANTPGSPNYGYTF. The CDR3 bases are TGCAGCGCTAACACCCCGGGATCCCCTAACTATGGCTACACCTTC.

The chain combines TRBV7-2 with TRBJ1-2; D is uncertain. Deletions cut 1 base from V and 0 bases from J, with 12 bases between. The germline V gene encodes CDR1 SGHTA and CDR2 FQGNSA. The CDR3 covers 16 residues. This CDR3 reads CASSLGEEISNYGYTF. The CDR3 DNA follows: TGTGCCAGCAGCTTAGGGGAGGAAATTTCTAACTATGGCTACACCTTC.

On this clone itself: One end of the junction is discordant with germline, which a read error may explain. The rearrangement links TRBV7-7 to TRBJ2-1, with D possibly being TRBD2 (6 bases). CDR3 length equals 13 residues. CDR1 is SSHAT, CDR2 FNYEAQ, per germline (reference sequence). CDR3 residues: CASSDGTGNEQFF. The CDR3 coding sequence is TGTGCTAGCAGCGACGGGACTGGGAATGAGCAGTTCTTC.

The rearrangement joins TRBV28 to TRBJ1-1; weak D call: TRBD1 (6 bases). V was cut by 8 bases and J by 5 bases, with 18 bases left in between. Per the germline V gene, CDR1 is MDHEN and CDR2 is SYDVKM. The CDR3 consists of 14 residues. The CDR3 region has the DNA TGTGCCAGCTGGCTAGACAGGCGGGAGACTGAAGCTTTCTTT. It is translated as CASWLDRRETEAFF.

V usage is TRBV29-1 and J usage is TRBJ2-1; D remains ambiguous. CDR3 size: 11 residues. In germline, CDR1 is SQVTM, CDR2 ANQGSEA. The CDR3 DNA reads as TGCAGTGCAGTCGAAAACAATGAGCAGTTCTTC. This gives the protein CSAVENNEQFF.

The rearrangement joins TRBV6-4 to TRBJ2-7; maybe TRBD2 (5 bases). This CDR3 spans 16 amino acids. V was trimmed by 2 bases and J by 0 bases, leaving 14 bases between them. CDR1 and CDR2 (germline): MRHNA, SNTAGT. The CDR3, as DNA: TGTGCCAGCAGTGACCTCGCGACGGGAAGCTCCTACGAGCAGTACGTC. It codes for CASSDLATGSSYEQYV.

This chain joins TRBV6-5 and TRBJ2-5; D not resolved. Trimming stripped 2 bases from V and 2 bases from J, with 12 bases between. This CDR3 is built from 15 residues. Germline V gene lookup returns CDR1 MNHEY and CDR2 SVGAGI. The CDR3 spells CASSYVTNRQETQYF. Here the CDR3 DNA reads TGTGCCAGCAGTTACGTTACTAATCGACAAGAGACCCAGTACTTC.